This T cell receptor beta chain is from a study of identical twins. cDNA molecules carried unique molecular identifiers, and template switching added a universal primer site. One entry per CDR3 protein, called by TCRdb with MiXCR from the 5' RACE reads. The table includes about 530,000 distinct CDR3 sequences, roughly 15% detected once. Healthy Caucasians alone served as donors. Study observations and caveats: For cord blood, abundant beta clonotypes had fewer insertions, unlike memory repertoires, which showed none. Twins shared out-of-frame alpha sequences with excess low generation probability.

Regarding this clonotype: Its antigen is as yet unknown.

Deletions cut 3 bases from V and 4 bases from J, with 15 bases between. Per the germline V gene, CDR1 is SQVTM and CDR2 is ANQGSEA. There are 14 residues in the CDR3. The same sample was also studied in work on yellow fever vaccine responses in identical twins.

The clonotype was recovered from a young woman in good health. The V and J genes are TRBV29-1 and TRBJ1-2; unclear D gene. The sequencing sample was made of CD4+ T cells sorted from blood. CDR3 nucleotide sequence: TGCAGCGTTGAGGCGACACTTTCTCCCTATGGCTACACCTTC. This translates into CSVEATLSPYGYTF.